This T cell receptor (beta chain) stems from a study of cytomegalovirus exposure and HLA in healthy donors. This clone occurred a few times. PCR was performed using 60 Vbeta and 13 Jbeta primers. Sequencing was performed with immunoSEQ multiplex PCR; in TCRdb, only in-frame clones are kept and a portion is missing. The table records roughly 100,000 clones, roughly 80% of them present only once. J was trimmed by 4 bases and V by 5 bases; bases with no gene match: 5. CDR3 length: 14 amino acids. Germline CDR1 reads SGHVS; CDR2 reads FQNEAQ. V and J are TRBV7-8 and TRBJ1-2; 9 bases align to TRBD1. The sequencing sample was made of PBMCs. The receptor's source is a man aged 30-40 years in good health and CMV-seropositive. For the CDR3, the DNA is TGTGCCAGCAGCACGAGGGACAGGGCCTATGGCTACACCTTC. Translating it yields CASSTRDRAYGYTF.